This T cell receptor beta chain emerged from a study of molecular identifiers for immune sequencing clone quantification. This clonotype was seen repeatedly, ten times or more. This CDR3 comprises 15 residues. Between the trimmed V and J ends, which lost 5 bases and 6 bases, there was a span of 17 bases. Bulk TCR library preparation followed previously described methods with listed TCR primers. One entry per CDR3 protein, called by TCRdb with MiXCR from the PCR reads. Counted here are 250,000 to 350,000 distinct CDR3 sequences, 20% to 25% occurring once; the ten biggest clones make up 0.81%. Naive CD8 T cells, phenotype CD8+CD4-CCR7+CD45RA+, were sorted.

Specimen: naive CD8+ T cells from blood, with Jurkat cell RNA spiked in. The sample's subset: FACS-sorted CD8+CD4-CCR7+CD45RA+ naive T cells. This receptor was taken from a human donor in good health. Some libraries in this study had Jurkat cell RNA spiked in. The chain carries TRBV12-3 or TRBV12-4 and TRBJ1-5; TRBD1 is a possible D gene (5 bases). The CDR3 region has the DNA TGTGCCAGCAGTACAGGTTGGACCACAGGTCAGCCCCAGCATTTT. Protein sequence: CASSTGWTTGQPQHF.